Below are 18 T cell receptor beta chains sequenced from a single sample in a study of response to subunit inactivated influenza vaccine. TCRdb itself ran the RT-PCR reads through MiXCR, one entry per CDR3 protein. The table lists 400,000 to 650,000 distinct CDR3 sequences, approximately 7.8% of them singletons, with about an eighth in the top ten. Here the sequenced sample was PBMCs from blood, taken less than 25 months after vaccination. The source is a man aged 50-75 years who received an inactivated influenza vaccine.

This clonotype was counted only a few times. The chain employs TRBV7-2 and TRBJ1-2, with TRBD1 matching over 7 bases. CDR1 SGHTA and CDR2 FQGNSA come from the germline V gene. The CDR3 spans 14 residues. J was trimmed by 1 base and V by 7 bases; bases with no gene match: 6. CDR3 region: CASTSGQINYGYTF. The CDR3 DNA is TGTGCCAGCACTTCGGGACAGATTAACTATGGCTACACCTTC.

In its sample, this clonotype was seen a few times. The rearrangement joins TRBV19 to TRBJ2-1; no firm D call. Trimming took off 9 bases at V and 0 bases at J, with 12 bases between the two ends. The length of the CDR3 is 14 residues. Germline V lookup: CDR1 LNHDA, CDR2 SQIVND (reference sequence). The CDR3 loop is CASPSSSSYNEQFF. DNA of the CDR3: TGTGCCAGCCCGAGCAGTAGCTCCTACAATGAGCAGTTCTTC. Based on the CDR3 plus reference TRBV19 and TRBJ2-1, the full variable domain is DGGITQSPKYLFRKEGQNVTLSCEQNLNHDAMYWYRQDPGQGLRLIYYSQIVNDFQKGDIAEGYSVSREKKESFPLTVTSAQKNPTAFYLCASPSSSSYNEQFFGPGTRLTVL.

This clonotype has more than one count but fewer than ten. The chain has TRBV24-1 and TRBJ2-2; maybe TRBD1 (5 bases). Germline CDR1 reads KGHDR; CDR2 reads SFDVKD. The CDR3 is 17 amino acids. Trimming pared 5 bases from V and 1 base from J, leaving 16 bases between. The DNA of the CDR3 is TGTGCCACCAGTGGGGATAGGGGTTCATTGAACACCGGGGAGCTGTTTTTT. This encodes CATSGDRGSLNTGELFF.

This clonotype showed up just a few times. The chain employs TRBV20-1 and TRBJ2-5; TRBD1 agrees at 9 bases. This CDR3 is 15 amino acids long. Trimming took 6 bases from V and 0 from J; bases not matched to a gene: 8. Germline CDR1 and CDR2: DFQATT and SNEGSKA (reference sequence). The CDR3 sequence: CSATGTGRYQETQYF. DNA for the CDR3: TGCAGTGCCACAGGGACAGGGCGGTACCAAGAGACCCAGTACTTC.

This chain joins TRBV4-3 and TRBJ2-7; 7 nucleotides match TRBD1. The junction had 3 bases not matched to a gene; V was cut back by 4 bases and J by 3 bases. Germline V gene data show CDR1 as LGHNA and CDR2 as YSLEER. The CDR3 runs to 13 residues. The CDR3 loop reads CASSPWTGYEQYF. The CDR3 nucleotides read TGCGCCAGCAGCCCTTGGACAGGCTACGAGCAGTACTTC.

In its sample, this clonotype was seen many times. The gene calls are TRBV29-1 and TRBJ2-1; maybe TRBD1 (5 bases). Trimming took 0 bases from V and 7 from J, leaving 13 bases between them. CDR1 is SQVTM, CDR2 ANQGSEA, per germline. CDR3 length: 14 amino acids. The CDR3 loop reads CSVEEGKGSNEQFF. CDR3 DNA: TGCAGCGTTGAAGAGGGAAAGGGGTCGAATGAGCAGTTCTTC.

The chain combines TRBV20-1 with TRBJ2-5, with D hard to call. The CDR3 runs 10 residues. The V and J ends lost 7 bases and 3 bases respectively, with 6 bases between them. Germline V gene sequence: CDR1 DFQATT, CDR2 SNEGSKA (reference sequence). The CDR3 loop is CSGAEETQYF. The CDR3 DNA is TGCAGTGGGGCAGAAGAGACCCAGTACTTC.

This chain uses TRBV11-2 with TRBJ1-3; tentative D call: TRBD1 (5 bases). CDR1 SGHAT and CDR2 FQNNGV come from the germline V gene. The CDR3 covers 14 residues. Trimming pared 5 bases from V and 1 base from J, leaving 9 bases between. CDR3 bases: TGTGCCAGCAGCCCGGGGCTTTCTGGAAACACCATATATTTT. It specifies CASSPGLSGNTIYF.

This clonotype was counted between two and nine times. The rearrangement links TRBV20-1 to TRBJ2-4; possible D gene TRBD1, 6 bases. Germline CDR1 and CDR2: DFQATT and SNEGSKA (reference sequence). Trimming left V 2 bases short and J 2 bases short, with 10 bases between. The CDR3 length is 14 residues. CDR3 amino acids: CSARQQGTKNIQYF. CDR3 nucleotide sequence: TGCAGTGCTAGACAACAGGGAACCAAAAACATTCAGTACTTC.

At least ten counts were recorded for this clonotype. The chain carries TRBV7-9 and TRBJ1-1; 7 nucleotides match TRBD1. Germline CDR1 reads SEHNR; CDR2 reads FQNEAQ (reference sequence). The CDR3 runs to 14 residues. Trimming at V came to 1 base and at J to 5 bases, leaving 4 bases not matched to a gene. The CDR3 nucleotides read TGTGCCAGCAGCTTAGAGGGGGCTCTGACTGAAGCTTTCTTT. It yields the protein CASSLEGALTEAFF. The full variable domain, completed using reference TRBV7-9 and TRBJ1-1, is DTGVSQNPRHKITKRGQNVTFRCDPISEHNRLYWYRQTLGQGPEFLTYFQNEAQLEKSRLLSDRFSAERPKGSFSTLEIQRTEQGDSAMYLCASSLEGALTEAFFGQGTRLTVV.

This clonotype was seen repeatedly, ten times or more. The chain joins TRBV4-1 to TRBJ2-2; 8 nucleotides line up with TRBD1. In germline, CDR1 is MGHRA, CDR2 YSYEKL. V shed 3 bases and J 1 base; nucleotides not matched to a gene: 4. This CDR3 comprises 16 residues. CDR3 bases: TGCGCCAGCAGCCAGATGGGGACAGGGAACACCGGGGAGCTGTTTTTT. It translates to CASSQMGTGNTGELFF.

This clonotype came up a few times. V and J are TRBV12-3 or TRBV12-4 and TRBJ2-2; perhaps D is TRBD1 or TRBD2 (5 bases each). This CDR3 is 13 amino acids long. V was cut by 10 bases and J by 2 bases, with 11 bases left in between. CDR3 residues: CAMTRGNTGELFF. The DNA of the CDR3 is TGTGCCATGACGAGGGGAAACACCGGGGAGCTGTTTTTT.

This clonotype was seen more than once but under ten times. V usage is TRBV10-3 and J usage is TRBJ2-7; possibly TRBD2 for D (6 bases). Trimming left V 0 bases short and J 3 bases short, with 9 bases between. Germline CDR1 is ENHRY and CDR2 is SYGVKD. The CDR3 totals 14 residues. CDR3 region: CAISESFSGYEQYF. CDR3 coding DNA: TGTGCCATCAGTGAGTCTTTTAGCGGCTACGAGCAGTACTTC.

This clonotype was observed at least ten times. This sequence joins TRBV12-3 or TRBV12-4 and TRBJ2-3; TRBD1 is a possible D gene (6 bases). The CDR3 has 13 amino acids. Deletions cut 5 bases from V and 3 bases from J, with 9 bases between. The CDR3, as DNA: TGTGCCAGCAGTGTTACAGGGACAGATACGCAGTATTTT. It is translated as CASSVTGTDTQYF.

This clonotype was observed a few times. J is TRBJ2-2 and V is TRBV12-3 or TRBV12-4, with 7 positions matching TRBD1. V dropped 6 bases and J dropped 4; count of bases not matched to a gene: 11. The CDR3 totals 16 residues. CDR3 sequence (DNA): TGTGCCAGCAGCCCTCGCCCTACAGGGGTCACCGGGGAGCTGTTTTTT. This sequence encodes CASSPRPTGVTGELFF.

The J gene is TRBJ2-3, the V gene TRBV20-1; the D is unclear. There are 11 residues in the CDR3. Trimming took 3 bases from V and 5 from J, leaving 6 bases between them. The germline gives CDR1 DFQATT, CDR2 SNEGSKA (reference sequence). CDR3 sequence: CSASFGDTQYF. The DNA for the CDR3 is TGCAGTGCTAGTTTCGGAGATACGCAGTATTTT.

V gene TRBV20-1 combines with J gene TRBJ2-2; 9 bases are shared with TRBD2. Germline trimming cut 3 bases from V and 4 bases from J; bases unmatched to any gene: 6. Looked up from germline, CDR1 is DFQATT and CDR2 is SNEGSKA (reference sequence). The CDR3 runs to 15 residues. The chain's CDR3 is CSASPLRGGTGELFF. The DNA for the CDR3 is TGCAGTGCTAGTCCCCTGCGGGGGGGCACCGGGGAGCTGTTTTTT.

This sequence joins TRBV9 and TRBJ2-1; D uncertain. The V end lost 0 bases, the J end lost 8 bases, and 15 bases lay between the germline ends. The CDR3 is made up of 15 amino acids. In germline, CDR1 is SGDLS, CDR2 YYNGEE. The CDR3 region has the DNA TGTGCCAGCAGCGTAGTTGAAAGGCCCTCGGATGAGCAGTTCTTC. This translates into CASSVVERPSDEQFF.